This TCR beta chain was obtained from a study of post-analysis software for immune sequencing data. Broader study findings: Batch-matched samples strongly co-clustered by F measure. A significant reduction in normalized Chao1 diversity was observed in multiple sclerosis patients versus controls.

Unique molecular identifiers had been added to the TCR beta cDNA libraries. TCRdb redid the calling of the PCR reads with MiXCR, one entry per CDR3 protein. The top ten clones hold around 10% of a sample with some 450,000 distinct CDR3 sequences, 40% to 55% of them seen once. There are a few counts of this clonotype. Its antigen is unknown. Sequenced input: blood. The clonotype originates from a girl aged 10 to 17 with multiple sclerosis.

Here the CDR3 reads CASSLEVLDTQYF. CDR3 coding DNA: TGCGCCAGCAGCTTGGAGGTATTAGATACGCAGTATTTT. This chain connects TRBV5-1 to TRBJ2-3, with no clear D. V was shortened by 0 bases and J by 5 bases, with 7 bases between the two germline ends. The CDR3 consists of 13 residues. The V gene's germline CDR1 is SGHRS and CDR2 YFSETQ.